The clone carrying this T cell receptor beta chain is a singleton in its sample. This sample is part of a study of control samples from healthy donors and cancer patients. Repertoires were generated with immunoSEQ multiplex PCR, while TCRdb's copy carries only in-frame clones and drops some. The repertoire holds about 83,000 clones, 75% to 95% seen once, with around 16% in the top ten. Sample: blood. This TCR derives from a man aged 25-45 years in good health.

The CDR3 coding sequence is TGCGCCAGCAGCCGAGAACTTCTAGGCGGGGGGGCGGCTGGGGAGCTGTTTTTT. Translating it yields CASSRELLGGGAAGELFF. The V and J genes are TRBV4-3 and TRBJ2-2, with 9 bases lining up with TRBD2. This CDR3 has 18 amino acids. Trimming cost V 4 bases and J 8 bases; bases outside gene matches: 17. Germline CDR1 reads LGHNA; CDR2 reads YSLEER.